These 30 T cell receptor beta chains were sequenced from one sample in a study of T-cell memory formation after mild COVID-19. In TCRdb, the 5' RACE reads were re-called with MiXCR into one record per CDR3 protein. The sample includes about 360,000 distinct CDR3 sequences, 10% to 15% of them seen just once. Sequenced sample: PBMCs or a T cell subset sorted from them (not recorded which). Receptors originate from a man aged 18 to 30 who had mild COVID-19 (a few samples of this study predate the infection). Cell type and time point are not known.

The sample holds a few counts of this clonotype. The chain carries TRBV27 and TRBJ2-7, with 10 bases lining up with TRBD1. CDR1 and CDR2 from the germline V gene are MNHEY and SMNVEV (reference sequence). V lost 5 bases and J lost 2; bases outside the gene matches: 6. The CDR3 extends over 15 amino acids. The CDR3 protein is CASSPRTGGAYEQYF. The CDR3 DNA reads as TGTGCCAGCAGTCCACGGACAGGGGGTGCCTACGAGCAGTACTTC.

This clonotype was picked up a small number of times. The V gene is TRBV3-1, the J gene TRBJ2-1, with 7 bases matching TRBD1. CDR1 is LGHDT, CDR2 YNNKEL, per germline (reference sequence). This CDR3 region has 14 residues. The V segment lost 6 bases and the J segment 6 bases; nucleotides outside the gene matches: 8. Here the CDR3 reads CASSPSEGANEQFF. For the CDR3, the DNA is TGTGCCAGCAGTCCCTCTGAGGGGGCCAATGAGCAGTTCTTC.

The CDR3 region is CASREYMNTEAFF. The DNA for the CDR3 is TGTGCCAGCAGGGAGTACATGAACACTGAAGCTTTCTTT. This chain joins TRBV6-6 and TRBJ1-1, with D unresolved. V dropped 6 bases and J dropped 0 bases, with 8 bases sitting between them. From germline, CDR1 is MNHNY and CDR2 SVGAGI (reference sequence). The CDR3 loop spans 13 amino acids.

This clonotype was counted at least ten times. V and J are TRBV20-1 and TRBJ2-7, with 7 bases fitting TRBD1. V lost 6 bases and J lost 3; bases outside the gene matches: 8. This CDR3 has 13 residues. Germline CDR1 is DFQATT and CDR2 is SNEGSKA (reference sequence). This CDR3 reads CSAPGHRGYEQYF. The CDR3 nucleotides are TGCAGTGCCCCCGGCCACAGGGGCTACGAGCAGTACTTC.

This clonotype has a handful of counts. The rearrangement joins TRBV19 to TRBJ2-7; 7 nucleotides match TRBD1. The CDR3 extends over 16 amino acids. The V segment lost 3 bases and the J segment 2 bases; nucleotides outside the gene matches: 10. Looked up from germline, CDR1 is LNHDA and CDR2 is SQIVND (reference sequence). The CDR3 sequence: CASSIIVWGQPYEQYF. The DNA for the CDR3 is TGTGCCAGTAGTATTATCGTATGGGGACAGCCCTACGAGCAGTACTTC.

In its sample, this clonotype was seen a few times. The chain recombines TRBV12-3 or TRBV12-4 with TRBJ2-1; D not resolved. This CDR3 is 13 amino acids long. The V gene lost 3 bases and the J gene lost 9 bases, with 12 bases spanning the gap. As DNA, the CDR3 is TGTGCCAGCAGTTTGAGTCCAGCGAGTGAGCAGTTCTTC. This translates into CASSLSPASEQFF.

The chain is built from TRBV12-3 or TRBV12-4 and TRBJ1-2; 7 bases match TRBD1. The CDR3 contains 16 residues. After removal of 6 bases from V and 2 bases from J, the junction contained 12 bases not matched to a gene. CDR3 DNA sequence: TGTGCCAGCAGACAAACCGGGACAGCAAAAAACTATGGCTACACCTTC. Translated, it gives CASRQTGTAKNYGYTF.

This clonotype has only a few counts. The gene calls are TRBV11-2 and TRBJ1-1; D may be TRBD1 (6 bases). Trimming cost V 2 bases and J 4 bases, with 14 bases left between them. CDR1 and CDR2 from the germline V gene are SGHAT and FQNNGV. The CDR3 sequence is 15 residues long. DNA for the CDR3: TGTGCCAGCAGCTTAAACGGGTACAGGGCCACTGAAGCTTTCTTT. Translating it yields CASSLNGYRATEAFF. The full variable domain, its missing parts supplied by reference TRBV11-2 and TRBJ1-1, is EAGVAQSPRYKIIEKRQSVAFWCNPISGHATLYWYQQILGQGPKLLIQFQNNGVVDDSQLPKDRFSAERLKGVDSTLKIQPAKLEDSAVYLCASSLNGYRATEAFFGQGTRLTVV.

In nucleotides, the CDR3 is TGTGCCAGCAGTTCCATTTACAGGGGTGACTACAATGAGCAGTTCTTC. Translating gives CASSSIYRGDYNEQFF. The chain links TRBV28 to TRBJ2-1; 7 bases line up with TRBD1. V lost 4 bases and J lost 3; bases outside the gene matches: 9. The CDR3 length is 16 residues. CDR1 and CDR2 (germline): MDHEN, SYDVKM.

This clonotype was recorded a few times. The chain couples TRBV6-6 to TRBJ2-1; 7 bases fit TRBD1. There are 17 residues in the CDR3. The germline V gene encodes CDR1 MNHNY and CDR2 SVGAGI (reference sequence). Losses at the gene ends were 2 bases for V and 0 bases for J; bases not matched to a gene: 7. The CDR3 bases are TGTGCCAGCAGTTACCTTATCAGGGGGAGCTCCTACAATGAGCAGTTCTTC. Translating it yields CASSYLIRGSSYNEQFF.

This clonotype was observed a few times. The chain has TRBV2 and TRBJ2-3; D perhaps matches TRBD1 (6 bases). Germline V gene sequence: CDR1 SNHLY, CDR2 FYNNEI. The CDR3 has 14 residues. With 1 base removed from V and 10 bases from J, the gap between germline ends came to 15 bases. The chain's CDR3 is CASSEGRVGAPQYF. CDR3 DNA sequence: TGTGCCAGCAGTGAAGGTCGGGTGGGGGCCCCGCAGTATTTT.

The gene calls are TRBV20-1 and TRBJ1-2; 9 bases are shared with TRBD1. Germline V gene data show CDR1 as DFQATT and CDR2 as SNEGSKA (reference sequence). V was clipped by 1 base and J by 5 bases; unmatched bases: 5. This CDR3 is 14 amino acids long. CDR3 sequence: CSARGRTGEYGYTF. CDR3 coding DNA: TGCAGTGCTAGAGGCCGGACAGGGGAGTATGGCTACACCTTC.

This rearrangement joins TRBV7-3 to TRBJ2-2, with 8 bases that match TRBD1. The CDR3 runs to 16 residues. Unmatched junction bases numbered 4, after V lost 3 bases and J lost 1 base. Per the germline V gene, CDR1 is SGHTA and CDR2 is FQGTGA. The CDR3 loop is CASSFQGAKNTGELFF. CDR3 DNA sequence: TGTGCCAGCAGCTTCCAGGGGGCGAAGAACACCGGGGAGCTGTTTTTT.

This clonotype was counted between two and nine times. The chain recombines TRBV12-3 or TRBV12-4 with TRBJ1-6, with D tentatively TRBD1 (6 bases). The CDR3 loop spans 15 amino acids. Trimming pared 8 bases from V and 7 bases from J, leaving 18 bases between. This chain's CDR3 is CASGLPQDRNSPLHF. The CDR3 nucleotides read TGTGCCAGCGGCCTTCCTCAGGACAGAAATTCACCCCTCCACTTT.

V gene TRBV27 combines with J gene TRBJ2-1; TRBD2 aligns across 14 bases. The V gene end was trimmed by 5 bases and the J gene end by 8 bases; junction bases not matched to a gene: 8. Germline V lookup: CDR1 MNHEY, CDR2 SMNVEV (reference sequence). This CDR3 is 16 amino acids long. The chain's CDR3 is CASSPGTSGGDYEQFF. The CDR3 nucleotides are TGTGCCAGCAGTCCTGGGACTAGCGGGGGAGACTATGAGCAGTTCTTC.

Only a few counts were recorded for this clonotype. The genes are TRBV7-2 and TRBJ2-5; D unclear. V dropped 4 bases and J dropped 3 bases, with 12 bases sitting between them. From germline, CDR1 is SGHTA and CDR2 FQGNSA. CDR3 size: 14 residues. CDR3 protein: CASSSRWWEETQYF. DNA of the CDR3: TGTGCCAGCAGCTCCCGGTGGTGGGAAGAGACCCAGTACTTC.

The V gene is TRBV29-1, the J gene TRBJ2-6; no clear D gene. CDR1 is SQVTM, CDR2 ANQGSEA, per germline. This CDR3 is built from 13 residues. V lost 5 bases and J lost 2, with 7 bases in between. CDR3 region: CSVWITGANVLTF. CDR3 coding DNA: TGCAGCGTTTGGATTACTGGGGCCAACGTCCTGACTTTC.

This clonotype appeared many times. The chain combines TRBV6-1 with TRBJ2-2, with 9 bases identical to TRBD2. CDR3 length: 15 residues. From germline, CDR1 is MNHNS and CDR2 SASEGT. V dropped 5 bases and J dropped 4; count of bases not matched to a gene: 5. The CDR3 spells CASSLRGGSTGELFF. The CDR3 DNA reads as TGTGCCAGCAGTTTGCGGGGGGGCAGCACCGGGGAGCTGTTTTTT.

This sequence joins TRBV6-6 and TRBJ1-1; D is perhaps TRBD1 (6 bases). Germline CDR1 is MNHNY and CDR2 is SVGAGI (reference sequence). The CDR3 extends over 15 amino acids. Trimming pared 5 bases from V and 1 base from J, leaving 14 bases between. The CDR3 here is CASSRGRYPNTEAFF. The CDR3, as DNA: TGTGCCAGCAGTAGGGGGAGGTACCCGAACACTGAAGCTTTCTTT.

In its sample, this clonotype was seen a few times. The J gene is TRBJ1-1, the V gene TRBV6-5; D remains unclear. Trimming pared 6 bases from V and 6 bases from J, leaving 11 bases between. CDR3 length: 12 amino acids. CDR1 is MNHEY and CDR2 is SVGAGI in the germline V gene. CDR3 sequence: CASRRGLAEAFF. In DNA form, the CDR3 reads TGTGCCAGCAGACGAGGTTTGGCTGAAGCTTTCTTT.

This sequence joins TRBV18 and TRBJ2-7; a weak D match, TRBD1 (7 bases). CDR1 KGHSH and CDR2 LQKENI come from the germline V gene. The CDR3 runs 15 residues. Deletions cut 3 bases from V and 5 bases from J, with 17 bases between. The CDR3 protein is CASSPVEGASNEQYF. The CDR3 region has the DNA TGTGCCAGCTCACCGGTGGAGGGGGCGAGCAACGAGCAGTACTTC.

This clonotype was seen only a few times. This rearrangement joins TRBV6-2 or TRBV6-3 to TRBJ1-1; D unclear. The germline CDR1 and CDR2 sequences are MNHEY and SVGEGT. This CDR3 is built from 12 residues. Trimming shortened V by 10 bases and J by 4 bases, and 13 bases separated the two germline ends. The CDR3 nucleotides read TGTGCCACCGCTCCCGGTAGCACTGAAGCTTTCTTT. Translating gives CATAPGSTEAFF.

This clonotype was recorded a few times. This chain joins TRBV7-2 and TRBJ1-2; D is perhaps TRBD1 (6 bases). The V gene's germline CDR1 is SGHTA and CDR2 FQGNSA. V lost 3 bases to trimming and J lost 4 bases, with 9 bases between them. The CDR3 runs 13 residues. The CDR3 DNA follows: TGTGCCAGCAGCTTCGACAGGTCCTATGGCTACACCTTC. Its protein product is CASSFDRSYGYTF.

This clonotype was counted at least ten times. The rearrangement links TRBV7-6 to TRBJ2-1, with D possibly being TRBD1 or TRBD2 (5 bases each). Germline lookup yields CDR1 SGHVS and CDR2 FNYEAQ. With 2 bases removed from V and 0 bases from J, the gap between germline ends came to 11 bases. This CDR3 contains 16 residues. CDR3 loop: CASSLRGGSSYNEQFF. CDR3 bases: TGTGCCAGCAGCTTACGTGGGGGAAGCTCCTACAATGAGCAGTTCTTC. Full variable domain (missing parts from reference TRBV7-6 and TRBJ2-1): GAGVSQSPRYKVTKRGQDVALRCDPISGHVSLYWYRQALGQGPEFLTYFNYEAQQDKSGLPNDRFSAERPEGSISTLTIQRTEQRDSAMYRCASSLRGGSSYNEQFFGPGTRLTVL.

In this sample, this clonotype turned up a few times. This rearrangement joins TRBV10-2 to TRBJ2-3; 13 nucleotides agree with TRBD2. Germline V gene lookup returns CDR1 WSHSY and CDR2 SAAADI. This CDR3 is built from 16 residues. The J segment lost 8 bases and the V segment lost 7 bases, leaving 12 bases of the junction unmatched. The CDR3, as DNA: TGCGCCAGCACTGGGACTAGCGGGGCCGTACGTGGTACGCAGTATTTT. This sequence encodes CASTGTSGAVRGTQYF.

In this sample, this clonotype turned up a few times. CDR3 region: CASSFSQKQFF. The CDR3 region has the DNA TGTGCCAGCAGTTTTTCGCAGAAGCAGTTCTTC. V and J are TRBV12-3 or TRBV12-4 and TRBJ2-1; D is undetermined. V lost 3 bases, J lost 11 bases, and 8 bases lay in between. CDR3 length equals 11 residues.

This clonotype turned up a few times. This chain links TRBV7-2 with TRBJ2-1; possible D gene TRBD2, 5 bases. The germline gives CDR1 SGHTA, CDR2 FQGNSA. This CDR3 has 13 residues. Trimming stripped 5 bases from V and 9 bases from J, with 14 bases between. CDR3 nucleotides: TGTGCCAGCAGCGGAGGTGTATATGCTGAGCAGTTCTTC. Encoded protein: CASSGGVYAEQFF. Combining the CDR3 with reference TRBV7-2 and TRBJ2-1 gives the whole variable domain GAGVSQSPSNKVTEKGKDVELRCDPISGHTALYWYRQSLGQGLEFLIYFQGNSAPDKSGLPSDRFSAERTGGSVSTLTIQRTQQEDSAVYLCASSGGVYAEQFFGPGTRLTVL.

There are a few counts of this clonotype. CDR3 bases: TGTGCCAGCAGTTTGGAGGGGGACCGTACTGAAGCTTTCTTT. Protein product: CASSLEGDRTEAFF. The chain employs TRBV12-3 or TRBV12-4 and TRBJ1-1, with D perhaps TRBD1 (6 bases). The CDR3 covers 14 residues. With 3 bases removed from V and 5 bases from J, the gap between germline ends came to 13 bases.

In this sample, this clonotype turned up a few times. V and J are TRBV20-1 and TRBJ2-3, with 10 positions matching TRBD1. Germline CDR1 reads DFQATT; CDR2 reads SNEGSKA (reference sequence). The CDR3 is 16 amino acids. J lost 4 bases, V lost 0 bases, and 7 bases had no gene match. CDR3 in DNA: TGCAGTGCTAGAGATACAGGGACAGGGGCTTCAGATACGCAGTATTTT. It specifies CSARDTGTGASDTQYF.

This clonotype was counted ten times or more. The chain employs TRBV12-3 or TRBV12-4 and TRBJ2-5; D call uncertain. V was trimmed by 8 bases and J by 2 bases, leaving 27 bases between them. CDR3 length: 18 residues. CDR3 region: CASSVSVVPRAIQETQYF. The CDR3 DNA sequence: TGTGCCAGCTCAGTTTCGGTAGTTCCGAGAGCTATACAAGAGACCCAGTACTTC.